This is a list of T cell receptor beta chains from one sample in a study of OX40 agonist ivuxolimab in advanced cancers. Method: immunoSEQ multiplex PCR; TCRdb's copy keeps in-frame clones and lacks some. The table records some 64,000 clones, about 93% of them present only once. The sample consisted of CD4+ or CD8+ T cells sorted from blood, taken in a trial of the OX40 agonist ivuxolimab. Receptors were obtained from an adult with an advanced solid tumor such as melanoma, head and neck, liver or kidney cancer. The CDR3 runs from the conserved cysteine through the conserved F or W. Each record gives: V gene, D gene, J gene, clone size, CDR3 protein, CDR3 DNA. The D gene is left open where the match is weak. The size entry is marked missing in some rows and otherwise reads once, few, many or a size class.

V: TRBV2; D: NA; J: TRBJ2-7; size: NA; CDR3: CASSEAIDSYEQYF; DNA: TGTGCCAGCAGTGAAGCTATCGATTCTTACGAGCAGTACTTC
V: TRBV30; D: NA; J: TRBJ2-7; size: NA; CDR3: CAWSVFNHEQYF; DNA: TGTGCCTGGAGTGTTTTTAACCACGAGCAGTACTTC
V: TRBV7-8; D: NA; J: TRBJ2-7; size: NA; CDR3: CASSQPAYEQYF; DNA: TGTGCCAGCAGCCAACCTGCCTACGAGCAGTACTTC
V: TRBV27; D: TRBD2; J: TRBJ2-7; size: NA; CDR3: CASSFGTSGTEQYF; DNA: TGTGCCAGCAGTTTCGGGACTAGCGGGACCGAGCAGTACTTC
V: TRBV25-1; D: NA; J: TRBJ2-7; size: NA; CDR3: CASRSTGTAYEQYF; DNA: TGTGCCAGCAGGTCGACCGGGACCGCTTACGAGCAGTACTTC
V: TRBV4-3; D: NA; J: TRBJ2-1; size: NA; CDR3: CASSADPETESPEHINEQFF; DNA: TGCGCCAGCAGCGCCGACCCTGAGACAGAGAGCCCCGAACATATCAATGAGCAGTTCTTC
V: TRBV6-5; D: NA; J: TRBJ1-1; size: NA; CDR3: CASSYSPRLNTEAFF; DNA: TGTGCCAGCAGTTACTCGCCCAGGTTGAACACTGAAGCTTTCTTT
V: TRBV30; D: NA; J: TRBJ2-2; size: NA; CDR3: CDLGELFF; DNA: TGTGATCTCGGGGAGCTGTTTTTT
V: TRBV19; D: NA; J: TRBJ1-1; size: NA; CDR3: CASSPFGGSGTEAFF; DNA: TGTGCCAGTAGCCCTTTTGGGGGAAGTGGGACTGAAGCTTTCTTT
V: TRBV7-9; D: TRBD1; J: TRBJ2-7; size: NA; CDR3: CASSLARSGQVINEQYF; DNA: TGTGCCAGCAGCTTAGCGAGATCGGGACAGGTCATTAATGAGCAGTACTTC
V: TRBV4-1; D: TRBD2; J: TRBJ2-2; size: NA; CDR3: CASSHLGLAGNTGELFF; DNA: TGCGCCAGCAGCCATCTTGGGCTAGCGGGAAACACCGGGGAGCTGTTTTTT
V: TRBV5-8; D: NA; J: TRBJ2-2; size: NA; CDR3: CASIPDASNTGELFF; DNA: TGTGCCAGCATCCCGGACGCCTCGAACACCGGGGAGCTGTTTTTT
V: TRBV6-5; D: TRBD2; J: TRBJ2-1; size: NA; CDR3: CASSILAGVLNEQFF; DNA: TGTGCCAGCAGCATCCTAGCGGGAGTTCTCAATGAGCAGTTCTTC
V: TRBV9; D: TRBD2; J: TRBJ2-1; size: NA; CDR3: CASSVGTGLANEQFF; DNA: TGTGCCAGCAGCGTAGGGACGGGACTAGCGAATGAGCAGTTCTTC
V: TRBV2; D: NA; J: TRBJ1-2; size: once; CDR3: CASSEDPYGYTF; DNA: TGTGCCAGCAGTGAAGACCCGTATGGCTACACCTTC
V: TRBV9; D: NA; J: TRBJ2-7; size: once; CDR3: CASSLGDTNYEQYF; DNA: TGTGCCAGCAGCTTAGGGGACACCAACTACGAGCAGTACTTC
V: TRBV6-6; D: NA; J: TRBJ2-5; size: NA; CDR3: CASSTPPWTVQETQYF; DNA: TGTGCCAGCAGTACCCCTCCGTGGACAGTCCAAGAGACCCAGTACTTC
V: TRBV6-5; D: NA; J: TRBJ2-3; size: NA; CDR3: CASSYSLTDTQYF; DNA: TGTGCCAGCAGTTACTCCCTAACAGATACGCAGTATTTT
V: TRBV27; D: NA; J: TRBJ1-5; size: few; CDR3: CASSPRGGGGPQHF; DNA: TGTGCCAGCAGCCCCAGGGGTGGGGGTGGGCCCCAGCATTTT
V: TRBV6-1; D: NA; J: TRBJ2-7; size: NA; CDR3: CASSEGASGTGYEQYF; DNA: TGTGCCAGCAGTGAAGGGGCCTCGGGGACCGGGTACGAGCAGTACTTC
V: TRBV28; D: NA; J: TRBJ2-7; size: NA; CDR3: CASSLALYEQYF; DNA: TGTGCCAGCAGTCTAGCACTCTACGAGCAGTACTTC
V: TRBV5-4; D: TRBD1; J: TRBJ2-7; size: few; CDR3: CASSPDRSSYEQYF; DNA: TGTGCCAGCAGCCCGGACAGGTCCTCCTACGAGCAGTACTTC
V: TRBV15; D: TRBD1; J: TRBJ1-5; size: NA; CDR3: CATSRDRGIFAVQPQHF; DNA: TGTGCCACCAGCCGTGACAGGGGGATTTTTGCAGTCCAGCCCCAGCATTTT
V: TRBV15; D: TRBD1; J: TRBJ2-7; size: NA; CDR3: CATSPEGTAYEQYF; DNA: TGTGCCACCAGCCCTGAGGGGACAGCCTACGAGCAGTACTTC
V: TRBV5-4; D: NA; J: TRBJ2-1; size: NA; CDR3: CASSLSQLENEQFF; DNA: TGTGCCAGCAGCTTGAGTCAGTTAGAGAATGAGCAGTTCTTC